One sample yielded the 21 T cell receptor beta chains listed below, sequenced in a study of T cells expressing NK-cell markers. Following a re-call of the 5' RACE reads, TCRdb has one entry per CDR3 protein and lacks DNA. This sample's table has 150,000 to 170,000 distinct CDR3 sequences. The sequencing sample was made of blood T cells: a sorted CD56 or NKG2C T cell subset, CD4+ or CD8+ T cells, or bulk PBMC T cells (not recorded which). These receptor sequences come from a woman aged 50 to 65 in good health.

J is TRBJ1-2 and V is TRBV12-3 or TRBV12-4. The CDR3 is made up of 12 amino acids. CDR3 region: CASTSGVGGYTF.

The rearrangement links TRBV30 to TRBJ2-3; without DNA, the TCRdb call of TRBD2 cannot be checked. Germline CDR1 is GTSNPN and CDR2 is SVGIG (reference sequence). The CDR3 is made up of 13 amino acids. The CDR3 protein is CAWSGTSGHPQYF.

The J gene is TRBJ2-5, the V gene TRBV27; the D call of TRBD1 rests on TCRdb alone, since no DNA is present to check it. The CDR3 is 19 amino acids. Per the germline V gene, CDR1 is MNHEY and CDR2 is SMNVEV (reference sequence). The CDR3: CASSLWGGQTKGIQETQYF.

The CDR3 is CASSGGDREQFF. The chain couples TRBV6-2 or TRBV6-3 to TRBJ2-1; absent DNA, TCRdb's TRBD1 call cannot be checked. Germline CDR1 reads MNHEY; CDR2 reads SVGEGT. The CDR3 contains 12 residues.

The chain recombines TRBV28 with TRBJ1-4; the D gene TCRdb calls, TRBD1, cannot be checked with no DNA. The CDR3 length is 14 residues. Germline CDR1 reads MDHEN; CDR2 reads SYDVKM. The CDR3: CASSLRTGSEKLFF.

The J gene is TRBJ2-7, the V gene TRBV7-2. CDR1 and CDR2 from the germline V gene are SGHTA and FQGNSA. CDR3 length equals 15 residues. This chain's CDR3 is CASSPFWASSYEQYF.

The chain combines TRBV19 with TRBJ2-1; TCRdb picks TRBD1, but there is no DNA to check that call. CDR1 is LNHDA and CDR2 is SQIVND in the germline V gene (reference sequence). This CDR3 has 14 residues. This CDR3 reads CASSFFGNDNEQFF.

V is TRBV6-1 and J is TRBJ2-1; TCRdb lists TRBD2, though no DNA is available to test this call. The germline gives CDR1 MNHNS, CDR2 SASEGT. The CDR3 runs to 16 residues. CDR3 loop: CASSALAGELGDEQFF.

The chain carries TRBV27 and TRBJ2-5. The CDR3 has 13 residues. Germline V gives CDR1 MNHEY, CDR2 SMNVEV (reference sequence). CDR3 region: CASSLSIQETQYF.

V is TRBV5-1 and J is TRBJ2-5; TCRdb selects TRBD1, and the lack of DNA leaves this call unchecked. The CDR3 consists of 15 residues. The germline V gene encodes CDR1 SGHRS and CDR2 YFSETQ. This chain's CDR3 is CASSLEQGIQETQYF.

This chain links TRBV24-1 with TRBJ2-1. The CDR3 runs 15 residues. Germline CDR1 KGHDR, CDR2 SFDVKD. CDR3 protein: CATSDSADSYNEQFF.

This chain connects TRBV29-1 to TRBJ2-6. Germline V gene lookup returns CDR1 SQVTM and CDR2 ANQGSEA. This CDR3 has 16 residues. CDR3 residues: CSVEDRPRPGANVLTF. Full variable domain (remainder filled in from reference TRBV29-1 and TRBJ2-6): SAVISQKPSRDICQRGTSLTIQCQVDSQVTMMFWYRQQPGQSLTLIATANQGSEATYESGFVIDKFPISRPNLTFSTLTVSNMSPEDSSIYLCSVEDRPRPGANVLTFGAGSRLTVL.

The genes are TRBV5-1 and TRBJ1-3; the TRBD1 assignment by TCRdb is unverifiable without DNA. Germline-derived CDR1 and CDR2 are SGHRS and YFSETQ. The CDR3 totals 17 residues. CDR3 loop: CASSLQGARGPGNTIYF.

The rearrangement links TRBV5-1 to TRBJ2-7; TCRdb's D call of TRBD2 is untestable without DNA. Germline CDR1 reads SGHRS; CDR2 reads YFSETQ. The length of the CDR3 is 23 residues. The CDR3 reads CASSQPQIRQGIGAGDFPYEQYF.

The chain uses TRBV4-2 and TRBJ2-5; TCRdb picks TRBD2, but there is no DNA to check that call. CDR1 LGHNA and CDR2 YNFKEQ come from the germline V gene. The length of the CDR3 is 18 residues. CDR3 in amino acids: CASSQGSGEGGHQETQYF.

The chain recombines TRBV5-1 with TRBJ2-7; TCRdb gives TRBD1 as the D gene, but with no DNA this cannot be confirmed. CDR1 and CDR2 (germline): SGHRS, YFSETQ. The CDR3 is made up of 13 amino acids. The CDR3 here is CASGRDSPYEQYF.

J is TRBJ2-3 and V is TRBV27; TCRdb's assignment of TRBD1 cannot be checked, as there is no DNA. CDR3 size: 16 residues. The germline V gene encodes CDR1 MNHEY and CDR2 SMNVEV (reference sequence). The CDR3 loop reads CASSTPGQGYTDTQYF.

The chain has TRBV29-1 and TRBJ2-1. The CDR3 is made up of 12 amino acids. CDR1 and CDR2 (germline): SQVTM, ANQGSEA. The CDR3 here is CSVYSYRNEQFF.

J is TRBJ2-3 and V is TRBV2. The CDR3 spans 17 residues. Germline loops: CDR1 SNHLY, CDR2 FYNNEI. CDR3 region: CASSGPEEGWSTDTQYF. Full variable domain (rest looked up from reference TRBV2 and TRBJ2-3): EPEVTQTPSHQVTQMGQEVILRCVPISNHLYFYWYRQILGQKVEFLVSFYNNEISEKSEIFDDQFSVERPDGSNFTLKIRSTKLEDSAMYFCASSGPEEGWSTDTQYFGPGTRLTVL.

The chain is built from TRBV2 and TRBJ1-1. Germline lookup yields CDR1 SNHLY and CDR2 FYNNEI. The CDR3 extends over 13 amino acids. This chain's CDR3 is CASSEVPNTEAFF. Variable domain in full (rest from reference TRBV2 and TRBJ1-1): EPEVTQTPSHQVTQMGQEVILRCVPISNHLYFYWYRQILGQKVEFLVSFYNNEISEKSEIFDDQFSVERPDGSNFTLKIRSTKLEDSAMYFCASSEVPNTEAFFGQGTRLTVV.

The V call is TRBV6-6, the J call TRBJ1-6; TCRdb selects TRBD1, and the lack of DNA leaves this call unchecked. The CDR3 is 14 amino acids. From germline, CDR1 is MNHNY and CDR2 SVGAGI (reference sequence). CDR3 amino acids: CASSNPGNNSPLHF.